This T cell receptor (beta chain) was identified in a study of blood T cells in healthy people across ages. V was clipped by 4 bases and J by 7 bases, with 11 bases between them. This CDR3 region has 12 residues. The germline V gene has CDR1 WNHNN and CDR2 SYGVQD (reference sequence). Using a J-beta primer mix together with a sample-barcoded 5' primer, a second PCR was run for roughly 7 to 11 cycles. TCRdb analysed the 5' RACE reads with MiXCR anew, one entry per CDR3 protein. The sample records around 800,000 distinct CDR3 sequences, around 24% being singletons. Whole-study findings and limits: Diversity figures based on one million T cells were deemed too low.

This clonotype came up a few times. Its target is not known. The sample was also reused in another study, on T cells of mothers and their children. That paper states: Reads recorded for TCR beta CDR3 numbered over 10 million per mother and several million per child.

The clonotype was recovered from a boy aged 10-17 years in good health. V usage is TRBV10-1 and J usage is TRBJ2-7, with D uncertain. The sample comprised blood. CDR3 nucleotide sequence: TGCGCCAGCAGTGTTGGGGATAAAGAGCAGTACTTC. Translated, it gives CASSVGDKEQYF.